These 23 T cell receptor beta chains were all obtained from the same sample, sequenced in a study of blood T cell repertoires in COVID-19 (TCRdb year 2020). Library preparation used the immunoSEQ multiplex PCR assay. TCRdb holds this immuneACCESS table with in-frame rearrangements only. Some clones are missing; in checked studies, unresolved V genes explain under half, and the rest has no known cause. The sample table holds approximately 380,000 clones, of which 75% to 90% were seen once. The top ten hold approximately 3.7% of the sample. The sequencing input was peripheral blood. Source of these receptors: a woman aged 18-30 years with acute or convalescent COVID-19.

The chain is built from TRBV9 and TRBJ1-2; D is possibly TRBD1 (5 bases). The CDR3 extends over 15 amino acids. V shed 0 bases and J shed 0 bases, with 9 bases lying between them. Germline loops: CDR1 SGDLS, CDR2 YYNGEE. CDR3 sequence (DNA): TGTGCCAGCAGCGTAGATGACAGTACTAACTATGGCTACACCTTC. This sequence encodes CASSVDDSTNYGYTF.

The chain recombines TRBV6-6 with TRBJ1-2; the match to TRBD1 covers 9 bases. J was trimmed by 4 bases and V by 6 bases; bases with no gene match: 9. This CDR3 contains 15 residues. Germline CDR1 reads MNHNY; CDR2 reads SVGAGI (reference sequence). The CDR3 region has the DNA TGTGCCAGCAGAAAACCGGGACAGGGTACCTATGGCTACACCTTC. This encodes CASRKPGQGTYGYTF.

The genes are TRBV7-9 and TRBJ2-4, with D perhaps TRBD2 (5 bases). V lost 5 bases, J lost 6 bases, and 8 bases lay in between. Germline CDR1 reads SEHNR; CDR2 reads FQNEAQ (reference sequence). This CDR3 has 12 residues. DNA for the CDR3: TGTGCCAGCAGCCTCGGACTAAACATTCAGTACTTC. This codes for CASSLGLNIQYF.

V gene TRBV6-6 combines with J gene TRBJ2-2, with a possible D match to TRBD2 (7 bases). Trimming removed 5 bases from V and 3 bases from J, with 22 bases in between. Per germline, CDR1 MNHNY and CDR2 SVGAGI (reference sequence). The CDR3 runs to 18 residues. The CDR3 loop reads CASSLWGGGGRDTGELFF. DNA of the CDR3: TGTGCCAGCAGTCTTTGGGGAGGGGGGGGGCGCGACACCGGGGAGCTGTTTTTT.

CDR3 DNA sequence: TGTGCCAGTAGTTCGAGCGGGAGGGTAGAGACCCAGTACTTC. Protein sequence: CASSSSGRVETQYF. This chain uses TRBV19 with TRBJ2-5, with TRBD2 matching 10 bases. Germline values: CDR1 LNHDA, CDR2 SQIVND (reference sequence). V shed 5 bases, J shed 4 bases, and the junction held 4 bases outside the gene matches. The CDR3 covers 14 residues.

The genes are TRBV27 and TRBJ1-2; D call uncertain. Trimming took 5 bases from V and 6 from J, leaving 13 bases between them. From germline, CDR1 is MNHEY and CDR2 SMNVEV (reference sequence). This CDR3 contains 13 residues. CDR3 residues: CASSPDMGHGYTF. CDR3 DNA: TGTGCCAGCAGTCCCGACATGGGCCATGGCTACACCTTC.

The V gene is TRBV6-5, the J gene TRBJ2-7; 8 bases match TRBD2. J was trimmed by 5 bases and V by 6 bases; bases with no gene match: 9. From germline, CDR1 is MNHEY and CDR2 SVGAGI. The CDR3 totals 14 residues. In DNA form, the CDR3 reads TGTGCCAGCAGCCCACTAGCGGTGTTCCACGAGCAGTACTTC. Encoded protein: CASSPLAVFHEQYF.

The chain has TRBV7-9 and TRBJ1-3; D might be TRBD1 (5 bases). Germline V CDR1 and CDR2: SEHNR, FQNEAQ (reference sequence). The V end lost 5 bases, the J end lost 4 bases, and 9 bases lay between the germline ends. CDR3 length equals 13 residues. The CDR3 region has the DNA TGTGCCAGCAGCCAGGACAACGGAAACACCATATATTTT. Translation: CASSQDNGNTIYF. Complete variable domain (other parts from reference TRBV7-9 and TRBJ1-3): DTGVSQNPRHKITKRGQNVTFRCDPISEHNRLYWYRQTLGQGPEFLTYFQNEAQLEKSRLLSDRFSAERPKGSFSTLEIQRTEQGDSAMYLCASSQDNGNTIYFGEGSWLTVV.

The chain combines TRBV5-1 with TRBJ2-5; TRBD2 matches 9 bases. Germline V gene lookup returns CDR1 SGHRS and CDR2 YFSETQ. The CDR3 runs to 15 residues. V lost 0 bases, J lost 5 bases, and 5 bases stayed unmatched. The CDR3 bases are TGCGCCAGCAGCTTGGAGACTAGCGGTAGGGAGACCCAGTACTTC. Residues: CASSLETSGRETQYF.

This chain links TRBV6-5 with TRBJ2-7; maybe TRBD1 (5 bases). This CDR3 has 15 amino acids. V lost 0 bases, J lost 5 bases, and 14 bases lay in between. Germline CDR1 is MNHEY and CDR2 is SVGAGI. DNA for the CDR3: TGTGCCAGCAGTTACTCGGGGCAGATGTCCCACGAGCAGTACTTC. Amino acids: CASSYSGQMSHEQYF.

J is TRBJ1-1 and V is TRBV5-4; 7 positions match TRBD1. The CDR3 covers 15 residues. V dropped 6 bases and J dropped 0; count of bases not matched to a gene: 8. The germline V gene encodes CDR1 SGHNT and CDR2 YYREEE (reference sequence). CDR3 bases: TGTGCCAGCACCCTCTCACAGGGGCTGAACACTGAAGCTTTCTTT. Its translation: CASTLSQGLNTEAFF.

J is TRBJ1-6 and V is TRBV4-1; 9 nucleotides line up with TRBD1. This CDR3 is built from 17 residues. J was trimmed by 7 bases and V by 4 bases; bases with no gene match: 11. Germline lookup yields CDR1 MGHRA and CDR2 YSYEKL. The CDR3: CASSPSETGTGNSPLHF. Here the CDR3 DNA reads TGCGCCAGCAGCCCGAGCGAGACCGGGACAGGGAATTCACCCCTCCACTTT.

This sequence joins TRBV6-1 and TRBJ1-1; 7 nucleotides line up with TRBD1. The CDR3 is 14 residues long. With V trimmed by 1 base and J by 5 bases, 4 bases remained unmatched. CDR1 is MNHNS and CDR2 is SASEGT in the germline V gene. As DNA, the CDR3 is TGTGCCAGCAGTGAAGGACAGGGCGAAACTGAAGCTTTCTTT. Translating it yields CASSEGQGETEAFF.

The chain employs TRBV5-4 and TRBJ2-7; 9 nucleotides line up with TRBD2. Germline loops: CDR1 SGHNT, CDR2 YYREEE (reference sequence). There are 15 residues in the CDR3. Unmatched junction bases numbered 6, after V lost 0 bases and J lost 5 bases. CDR3 bases: TGTGCCAGCAGCTTGGCGCGGGGGGGCCTGGACGAGCAGTACTTC. This encodes CASSLARGGLDEQYF.

J is TRBJ1-5 and V is TRBV5-1, with TRBD1 as a possible D gene (5 bases). Germline V CDR1 and CDR2: SGHRS, YFSETQ. The CDR3 has 15 amino acids. Trimming left V 0 bases short and J 3 bases short, with 10 bases between. The CDR3 region is CASSLGDSINQPQHF. The CDR3 DNA sequence: TGCGCCAGCAGCTTGGGGGACTCAATCAATCAGCCCCAGCATTTT.

The J gene is TRBJ2-3, the V gene TRBV27; 9 bases align to TRBD2. There are 14 residues in the CDR3. Trimming at V came to 5 bases and at J to 4 bases, leaving 4 bases not matched to a gene. Germline V gene sequence: CDR1 MNHEY, CDR2 SMNVEV (reference sequence). The CDR3 loop is CASSGAGGADTQYF. The CDR3 coding sequence is TGTGCCAGCAGTGGTGCGGGGGGGGCAGATACGCAGTATTTT.

J is TRBJ2-2 and V is TRBV20-1, with 8 nucleotides matching TRBD1. V was clipped by 3 bases and J by 5 bases; unmatched bases: 11. Germline lookup yields CDR1 DFQATT and CDR2 SNEGSKA (reference sequence). This CDR3 is built from 16 residues. CDR3: CSASIRGTGYTGELFF. In nucleotides, the CDR3 is TGCAGTGCTAGTATACGAGGGACAGGATATACCGGGGAGCTGTTTTTT.

The chain employs TRBV21-1 and TRBJ2-7; the table's D call TRBD1 went unverified against the DNA. TRBV21-1 is marked as a pseudogene. The CDR3 runs to 16 residues. This CDR3 reads CASSKGQGKVLYEQYF. The CDR3 nucleotides read TGTGCCAGCAGCAAAGGACAGGGTAAGGTTCTTTACGAGCAGTACTTC.

CDR3 in DNA: TGTGCCAGCAGCCACGTACTAGCGGGAGGGAACGAGCAGTACTTC. This gives the protein CASSHVLAGGNEQYF. The chain recombines TRBV3-1 (or the pseudogene TRBV3-2) with TRBJ2-7, with 13 positions matching TRBD2. Losses at the gene ends were 3 bases for V and 5 bases for J; bases not matched to a gene: 4. This CDR3 has 15 amino acids. CDR1 LGHDT and CDR2 YNNKEL come from the germline V gene (reference sequence).

V is TRBV9 and J is TRBJ2-2, with D tentatively TRBD2 (5 bases). Trimming pared 2 bases from V and 5 bases from J, leaving 10 bases between. This CDR3 spans 14 amino acids. Germline CDR1 reads SGDLS; CDR2 reads YYNGEE. CDR3 in DNA: TGTGCCAGCAGCGTGGACGAGGGTACCGGGGAGCTGTTTTTT. The encoded protein is CASSVDEGTGELFF.

The V and J genes are TRBV10-3 and TRBJ2-6; no definite D call. The CDR3 sequence is 15 residues long. The germline gives CDR1 ENHRY, CDR2 SYGVKD. Trimming pared 3 bases from V and 0 bases from J, leaving 6 bases between. CDR3 in amino acids: CAISDIGSGANVLTF. CDR3 coding DNA: TGTGCCATCAGTGACATCGGCTCTGGGGCCAACGTCCTGACTTTC.

The genes are TRBV24-1 and TRBJ2-7, with 8 bases fitting TRBD1. The CDR3 extends over 15 amino acids. Per the germline V gene, CDR1 is KGHDR and CDR2 is SFDVKD. Unmatched junction bases numbered 9, after V lost 4 bases and J lost 5 bases. The CDR3 loop reads CATSDLRTGKNEQYF. The CDR3 bases are TGTGCCACCAGTGACCTCAGGACAGGGAAAAACGAGCAGTACTTC.

The chain combines TRBV25-1 with TRBJ2-1; D may be TRBD1 (6 bases). Deletions cut 5 bases from V and 7 bases from J, with 12 bases between. The CDR3 runs to 13 residues. Germline CDR1 MGHDK, CDR2 SYGVNS. CDR3 in DNA: TGTGCCAGCAGTCTCCCAGGGGTAAATGAGCAGTTCTTC. This translates into CASSLPGVNEQFF.